This T cell receptor beta chain was documented in a study of monozygotic twins with inflammatory bowel disease. Findings and limits, study-wide: A reduction in TCRbeta diversity (inverse Simpson) was seen in IBD patients relative to healthy co-twins.

cDNA synthesis was performed in eight separate reactions for each sample. TCRdb reprocessed the 5' RACE reads; each CDR3 protein has one entry and no DNA is given. This sample lists more than 300,000 distinct CDR3 sequences; its ten largest clones have roughly 5.8%. In the case of this clonotype: Its antigen remains unidentified.

CDR1 and CDR2 (germline): ENHRY, SYGVKD. The CDR3 loop spans 17 amino acids. The TCR was taken from a human donor with ulcerative colitis or Crohn's disease, or a healthy co-twin of an affected twin (not recorded which). V gene TRBV10-3 combines with J gene TRBJ2-2; TCRdb's D gene call, TRBD2, goes unchecked for lack of DNA. Sequencing was carried out using blood. The CDR3 is CAIRKTSGNANTGELFF.